The 10 T cell receptor beta chains in this list originate from one sample, sequenced in a study of CD8 T cells in ankylosing spondylitis. Regarding the study as a whole: Ankylosing spondylitis blood appeared to be characterized by a TCR beta motif of several highly homologous variants.

TCRdb reanalysed the 5' RACE reads using MiXCR and keeps one entry per CDR3 protein. The data show 500,000 to 650,000 distinct CDR3 sequences, with roughly 5.3% seen just once and around 3.4% held by the top ten. These receptors' antigens are unknown. Sample: blood, either unsorted or a sorted T cell fraction (not recorded which). The receptors stem from a male donor with ankylosing spondylitis.

The sample holds many counts of this clonotype. V gene TRBV20-1 combines with J gene TRBJ2-5, with D uncertain. Germline CDR1 reads DFQATT; CDR2 reads SNEGSKA (reference sequence). This CDR3 spans 13 amino acids. The V end was cut by 3 bases, the J end by 4 bases, with 12 bases between. DNA of the CDR3: TGCAGTGCTAGTAAACAGCCTCGAGAGACCCAGTACTTC. This codes for CSASKQPRETQYF.

This clonotype was detected many times. The J gene is TRBJ2-2, the V gene TRBV20-1; D remains unclear. Germline loops: CDR1 DFQATT, CDR2 SNEGSKA (reference sequence). V was trimmed by 1 base and J by 0 bases, leaving 9 bases between them. This CDR3 has 15 residues. DNA of the CDR3: TGCAGTGCTAGAGTTGGCCTCCCGAACACCGGGGAGCTGTTTTTT. Residues: CSARVGLPNTGELFF.

This clonotype was counted only a few times. The chain recombines TRBV7-4 with TRBJ1-2; D remains ambiguous. Germline CDR1 is SGHVT and CDR2 is SQSDAQ. The length of the CDR3 is 18 residues. V was pared by 4 bases and J by 8 bases, with 29 bases between. The CDR3 here is CASSSDLVAPKALRGYTF. The CDR3 bases are TGTGCCAGCAGCTCCGACTTGGTGGCCCCAAAAGCATTGAGGGGCTACACCTTC.

This clonotype was observed at least ten times. The chain recombines TRBV20-1 with TRBJ2-5; 7 nucleotides agree with TRBD2. The germline V gene encodes CDR1 DFQATT and CDR2 SNEGSKA (reference sequence). The CDR3 has 16 residues. V lost 3 bases, J lost 5 bases, and 15 bases stayed unmatched. The CDR3 nucleotides read TGCAGTGCTAGTGAGTCCGGAACTAGCGATTCGGAGACCCAGTACTTC. This sequence encodes CSASESGTSDSETQYF.

The sample holds many counts of this clonotype. The chain recombines TRBV7-9 with TRBJ2-1; D assignment may be TRBD1 or TRBD2 (5 bases each). The V gene lost 2 bases and the J gene lost 3 bases, with 11 bases spanning the gap. In germline, CDR1 is SEHNR, CDR2 FQNEAQ (reference sequence). The CDR3 totals 15 residues. CDR3 DNA: TGTGCCAGCAGCTTACAAGGGGACCTCTACAATGAGCAGTTCTTC. Its translation: CASSLQGDLYNEQFF.

This clonotype was seen ten or more times. This chain connects TRBV16 to TRBJ1-1, with a tentative D call TRBD1 (6 bases). Deletions cut 2 bases from V and 10 bases from J, with 17 bases between. CDR1 is KGHSY and CDR2 is FQNENV in the germline V gene. The CDR3 consists of 14 residues. The CDR3 nucleotides read TGTGCCAGCAGCCAAGACACAAACCCGGGGGCAGCTTTCTTT. Translation: CASSQDTNPGAAFF.

This clonotype has a handful of counts. The V and J genes are TRBV7-6 and TRBJ1-2; TRBD1 is a possible D gene (5 bases). Trimming took 10 bases from V and 2 from J, leaving 14 bases between them. The CDR3 spans 13 residues. Per germline, CDR1 SGHVS and CDR2 FNYEAQ. The CDR3 sequence is CATSTAPNYGYTF. CDR3 nucleotides: TGTGCCACCTCGACAGCTCCGAACTATGGCTACACCTTC.

This clonotype showed up many times. V gene TRBV5-1 combines with J gene TRBJ2-7; possibly TRBD1 or TRBD2 for D (5 bases each). Germline V gene data show CDR1 as SGHRS and CDR2 as YFSETQ. The CDR3 length is 13 residues. The germline V and J ends were trimmed by 4 bases and 1 base, with 9 bases remaining between them. The DNA for the CDR3 is TGCGCCAGCAGCACAGGAGGATCCTACGAGCAGTACTTC. Protein sequence: CASSTGGSYEQYF.

The chain employs TRBV20-1 and TRBJ2-7; no firm D call. The V gene's germline CDR1 is DFQATT and CDR2 SNEGSKA (reference sequence). The V end lost 3 bases, the J end lost 4 bases, and 16 bases lay between the germline ends. This CDR3 spans 14 amino acids. The CDR3 nucleotides are TGCAGTGCTAGCTGGGCGTTTATAGGGTACGAGCAGTACTTC. It specifies CSASWAFIGYEQYF.

The V call is TRBV11-2, the J call TRBJ1-5, with TRBD1 as a possible D gene (5 bases). The CDR3 is 13 amino acids. V gave up 3 bases and J gave up 8 bases, with 11 bases separating them. Germline-derived CDR1 and CDR2 are SGHAT and FQNNGV. The CDR3, as DNA: TGTGCCAGCAGCTTCGACGGGGGAGAGCCCCAGCATTTT. This translates into CASSFDGGEPQHF.